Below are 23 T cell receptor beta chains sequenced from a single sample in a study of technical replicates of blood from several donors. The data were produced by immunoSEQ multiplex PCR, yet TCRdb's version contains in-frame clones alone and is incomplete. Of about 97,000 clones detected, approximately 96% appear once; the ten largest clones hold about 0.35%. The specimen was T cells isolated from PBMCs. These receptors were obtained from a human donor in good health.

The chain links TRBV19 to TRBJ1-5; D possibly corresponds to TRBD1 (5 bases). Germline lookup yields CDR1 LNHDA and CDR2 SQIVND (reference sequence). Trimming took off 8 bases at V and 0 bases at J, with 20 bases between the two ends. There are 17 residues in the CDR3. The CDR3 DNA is TGTGCCAGTCACGTAGGACATCATTTTAATAGCAATCAGCCCCAGCATTTT. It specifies CASHVGHHFNSNQPQHF.

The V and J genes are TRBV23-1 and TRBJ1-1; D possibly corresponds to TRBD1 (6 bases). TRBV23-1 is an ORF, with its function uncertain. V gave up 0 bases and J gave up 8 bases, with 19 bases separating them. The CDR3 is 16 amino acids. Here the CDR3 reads CASSQSSTGRGAEAFF. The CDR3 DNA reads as TGCGCCAGCAGTCAATCATCAACAGGGAGAGGAGCGGAAGCTTTCTTT.

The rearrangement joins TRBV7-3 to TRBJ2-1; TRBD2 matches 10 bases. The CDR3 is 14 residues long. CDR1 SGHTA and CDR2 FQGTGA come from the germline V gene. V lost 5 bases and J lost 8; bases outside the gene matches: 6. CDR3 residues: CASSRGLANYEQFF. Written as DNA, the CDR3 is TGTGCCAGCAGCCGGGGACTAGCGAACTATGAGCAGTTCTTC.

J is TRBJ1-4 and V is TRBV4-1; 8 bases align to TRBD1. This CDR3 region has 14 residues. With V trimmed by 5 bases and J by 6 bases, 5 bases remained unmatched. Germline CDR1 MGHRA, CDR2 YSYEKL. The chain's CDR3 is CASSIRQGHEKLFF. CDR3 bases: TGCGCCAGCAGCATAAGACAGGGGCATGAAAAACTGTTTTTT.

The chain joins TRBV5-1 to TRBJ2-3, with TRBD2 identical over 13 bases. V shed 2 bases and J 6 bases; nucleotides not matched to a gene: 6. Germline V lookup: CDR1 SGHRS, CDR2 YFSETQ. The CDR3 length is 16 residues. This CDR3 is CASSFGLAGVWDTQYF. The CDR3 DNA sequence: TGCGCCAGCAGCTTCGGACTAGCGGGAGTTTGGGATACGCAGTATTTT. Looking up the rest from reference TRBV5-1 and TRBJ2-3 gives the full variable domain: KAGVTQTPRYLIKTRGQQVTLSCSPISGHRSVSWYQQTPGQGLQFLFEYFSETQRNKGNFPGRFSGRQFSNSRSEMNVSTLELGDSALYLCASSFGLAGVWDTQYFGPGTRLTVL.

The CDR3 protein is CASSLPHGSYEQYF. DNA of the CDR3: TGTGCCAGCAGTTTACCCCACGGCTCCTACGAGCAGTACTTC. This chain uses TRBV28 with TRBJ2-7, with D unresolved. The germline CDR1 and CDR2 sequences are MDHEN and SYDVKM. The CDR3 sequence is 14 residues long. The V gene lost 2 bases and the J gene lost 0 bases, with 8 bases spanning the gap.

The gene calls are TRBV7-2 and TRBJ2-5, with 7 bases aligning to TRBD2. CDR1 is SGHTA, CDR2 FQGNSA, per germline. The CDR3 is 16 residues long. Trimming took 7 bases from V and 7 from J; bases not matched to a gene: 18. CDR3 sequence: CASTPTSLPSLGTQYF. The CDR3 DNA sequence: TGTGCCAGCACCCCGACTAGCCTGCCTTCCTTGGGGACCCAGTACTTC. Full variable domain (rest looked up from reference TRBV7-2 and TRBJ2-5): GAGVSQSPSNKVTEKGKDVELRCDPISGHTALYWYRQSLGQGLEFLIYFQGNSAPDKSGLPSDRFSAERTGGSVSTLTIQRTQQEDSAVYLCASTPTSLPSLGTQYFGPGTRLLVL.

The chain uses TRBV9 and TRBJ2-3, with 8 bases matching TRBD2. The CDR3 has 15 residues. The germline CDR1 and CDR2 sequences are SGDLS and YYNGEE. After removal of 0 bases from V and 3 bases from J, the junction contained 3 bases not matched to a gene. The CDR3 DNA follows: TGTGCCAGCAGCGTAGGTAGCGGGACAACAGATACGCAGTATTTT. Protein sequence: CASSVGSGTTDTQYF.

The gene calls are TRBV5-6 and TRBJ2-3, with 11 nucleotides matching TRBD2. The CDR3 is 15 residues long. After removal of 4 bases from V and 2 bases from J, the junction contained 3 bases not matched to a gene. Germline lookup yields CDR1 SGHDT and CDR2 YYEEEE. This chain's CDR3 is CASSTLAGDTDTQYF. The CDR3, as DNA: TGTGCCAGCAGCACACTAGCGGGAGACACAGATACGCAGTATTTT.

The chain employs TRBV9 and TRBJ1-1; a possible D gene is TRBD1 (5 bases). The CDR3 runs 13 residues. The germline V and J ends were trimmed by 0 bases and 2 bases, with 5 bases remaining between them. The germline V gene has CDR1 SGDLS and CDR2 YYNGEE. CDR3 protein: CASSVGTNTEAFF. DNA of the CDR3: TGTGCCAGCAGCGTAGGGACAAACACTGAAGCTTTCTTT.

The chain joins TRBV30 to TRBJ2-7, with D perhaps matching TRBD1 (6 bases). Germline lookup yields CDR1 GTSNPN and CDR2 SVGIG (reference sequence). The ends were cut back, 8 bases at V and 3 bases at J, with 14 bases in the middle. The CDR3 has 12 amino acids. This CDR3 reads CAVDLGGYEQYF. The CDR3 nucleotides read TGTGCCGTGGACCTAGGGGGCTACGAGCAGTACTTC.

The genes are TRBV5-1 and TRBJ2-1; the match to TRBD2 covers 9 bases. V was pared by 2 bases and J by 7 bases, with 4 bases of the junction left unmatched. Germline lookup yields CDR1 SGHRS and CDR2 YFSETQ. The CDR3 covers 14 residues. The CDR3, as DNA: TGCGCCAGCAGCTTACTAGCGGGTGCGAATGAGCAGTTCTTC. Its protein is CASSLLAGANEQFF.

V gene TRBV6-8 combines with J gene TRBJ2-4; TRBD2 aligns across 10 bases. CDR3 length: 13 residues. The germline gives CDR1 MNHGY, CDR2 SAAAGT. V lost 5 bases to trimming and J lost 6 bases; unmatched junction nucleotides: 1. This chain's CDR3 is CASSRTSGNIQYF. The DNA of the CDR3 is TGTGCCAGCAGTAGGACTAGCGGAAACATTCAGTACTTC.

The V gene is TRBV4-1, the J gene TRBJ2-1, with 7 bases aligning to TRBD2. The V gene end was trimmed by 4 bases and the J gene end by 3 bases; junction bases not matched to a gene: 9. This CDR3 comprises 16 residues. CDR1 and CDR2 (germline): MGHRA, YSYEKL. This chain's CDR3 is CASSPRTSGSYNEQFF. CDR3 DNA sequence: TGCGCCAGCAGCCCGCGGACTAGTGGGAGCTACAATGAGCAGTTCTTC.

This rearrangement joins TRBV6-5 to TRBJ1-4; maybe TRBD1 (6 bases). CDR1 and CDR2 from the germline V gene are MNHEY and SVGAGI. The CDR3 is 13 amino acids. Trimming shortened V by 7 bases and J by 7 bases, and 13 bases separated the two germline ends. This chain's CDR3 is CASTTRGFEKLFF. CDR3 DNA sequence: TGTGCCAGCACCACCAGGGGATTTGAAAAACTGTTTTTT.

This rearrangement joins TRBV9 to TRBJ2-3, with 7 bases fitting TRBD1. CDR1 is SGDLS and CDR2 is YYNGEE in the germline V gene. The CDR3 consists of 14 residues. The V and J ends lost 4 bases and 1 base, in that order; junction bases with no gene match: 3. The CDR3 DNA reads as TGTGCCAGCAGCTCCGGGACAGGCACAGATACGCAGTATTTT. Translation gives CASSSGTGTDTQYF.

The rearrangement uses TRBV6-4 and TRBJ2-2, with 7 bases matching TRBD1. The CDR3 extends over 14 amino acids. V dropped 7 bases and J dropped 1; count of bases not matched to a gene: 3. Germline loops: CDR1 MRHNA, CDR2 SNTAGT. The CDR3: CASTRTGNTGELFF. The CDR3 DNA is TGTGCCAGCACCCGGACAGGGAACACCGGGGAGCTGTTTTTT.

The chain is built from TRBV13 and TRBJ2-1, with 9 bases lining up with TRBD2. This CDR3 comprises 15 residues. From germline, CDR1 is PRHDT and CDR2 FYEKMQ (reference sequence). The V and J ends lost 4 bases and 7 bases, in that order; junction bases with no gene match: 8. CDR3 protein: CASSSTGTSINEQFF. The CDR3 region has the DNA TGTGCCAGCAGCTCGACCGGGACTAGCATTAATGAGCAGTTCTTC. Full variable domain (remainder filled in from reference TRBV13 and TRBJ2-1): AAGVIQSPRHLIKEKRETATLKCYPIPRHDTVYWYQQGPGQDPQFLISFYEKMQSDKGSIPDRFSAQQFSDYHSELNMSSLELGDSALYFCASSSTGTSINEQFFGPGTRLTVL.

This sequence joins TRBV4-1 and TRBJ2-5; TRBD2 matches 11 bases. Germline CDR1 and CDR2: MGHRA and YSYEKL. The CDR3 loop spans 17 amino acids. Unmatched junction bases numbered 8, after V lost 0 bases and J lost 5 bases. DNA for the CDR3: TGCGCCAGCAGCCAAGATCGCGGACTAGCGGGTGAGGAGACCCAGTACTTC. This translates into CASSQDRGLAGEETQYF.

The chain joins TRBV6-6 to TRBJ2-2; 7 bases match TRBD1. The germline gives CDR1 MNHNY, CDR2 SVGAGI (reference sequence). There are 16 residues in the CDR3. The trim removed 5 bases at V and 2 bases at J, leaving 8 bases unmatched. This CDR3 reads CASSNPDRVNTGELFF. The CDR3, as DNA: TGTGCCAGCAGTAATCCAGACAGGGTAAACACCGGGGAGCTGTTTTTT.

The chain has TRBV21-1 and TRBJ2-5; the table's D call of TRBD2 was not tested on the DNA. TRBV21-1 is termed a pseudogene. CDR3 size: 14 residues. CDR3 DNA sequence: TGTGCCAGCAGCCTAAGGACTAGCCGAGAGACCCAGTACTTC. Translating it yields CASSLRTSRETQYF.

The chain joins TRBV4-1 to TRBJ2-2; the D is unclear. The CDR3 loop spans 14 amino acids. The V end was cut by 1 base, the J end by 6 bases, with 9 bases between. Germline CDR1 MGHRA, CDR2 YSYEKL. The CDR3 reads CASSQGQSPGELFF. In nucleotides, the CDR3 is TGCGCCAGCAGCCAAGGGCAAAGTCCCGGGGAGCTGTTTTTT.

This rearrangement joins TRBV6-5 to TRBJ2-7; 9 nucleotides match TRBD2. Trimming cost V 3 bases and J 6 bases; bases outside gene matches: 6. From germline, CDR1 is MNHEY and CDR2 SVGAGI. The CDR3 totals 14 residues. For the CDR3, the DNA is TGTGCCAGCAGTTATAGCGGGAGTACCGGCGAGCAGTACTTC. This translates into CASSYSGSTGEQYF.